The 26 T cell receptor beta chains in this list originate from one sample, sequenced in a study of OX40 agonist ivuxolimab in advanced cancers. Data came from immunoSEQ multiplex PCR; TCRdb stores just in-frame clones and leaves some out. The table lists about 58,000 clones, less than 90% of them singletons, with about 3% in the top ten. The sequenced sample was CD4+ or CD8+ T cells sorted from blood, obtained in a trial of the OX40 agonist ivuxolimab. All receptors come from an adult with an advanced solid tumor such as melanoma, head and neck, liver or kidney cancer.

This chain uses TRBV7-2 with TRBJ1-5; D ambiguous. V was trimmed by 1 base and J by 6 bases, leaving 7 bases between them. This CDR3 spans 13 amino acids. CDR1 and CDR2 (germline): SGHTA, FQGNSA. The CDR3: CASSLGASQPQHF. The CDR3 nucleotides are TGTGCCAGCAGCTTAGGGGCAAGTCAGCCCCAGCATTTT.

Turning to this clone: Sequence at one end of the junction differs from germline and may be a read error. This chain uses TRBV6-6 with TRBJ2-5; TRBD2 matches at 10 bases. Germline V gene sequence: CDR1 MNHNY, CDR2 SVGAGI (reference sequence). The length of the CDR3 is 15 residues. CDR3 DNA: TGTGCCAGCAGTTACCCAAGCGGGGGGGCCGAGAGCCAGTACTTC. Translated, it gives CASSYPSGGAESQYF.

The chain has TRBV30 and TRBJ1-3; possible D gene TRBD1, 6 bases. The V gene's germline CDR1 is GTSNPN and CDR2 SVGIG (reference sequence). The CDR3 consists of 13 residues. The germline V and J ends were trimmed by 3 bases and 2 bases, with 8 bases remaining between them. The DNA for the CDR3 is TGTGCCTGGAGCGGGGACACTGGAAACACCATATATTTT. Translating gives CAWSGDTGNTIYF.

The CDR3 here is CASRRDTNEKLFF. The CDR3 bases are TGTGCCAGCAGGAGAGATACTAATGAAAAACTGTTTTTT. The rearrangement links TRBV6-6 to TRBJ1-4; no definite D call. CDR3 length: 13 residues. Germline loops: CDR1 MNHNY, CDR2 SVGAGI (reference sequence). V was pared by 6 bases and J by 2 bases, with 7 bases between.

The rearrangement uses TRBV7-9 and TRBJ1-5, with D unresolved. The germline CDR1 and CDR2 sequences are SEHNR and FQNEAQ (reference sequence). The germline V and J ends were trimmed by 1 base and 6 bases, with 10 bases remaining between them. This CDR3 is built from 14 residues. The CDR3: CASSLGRLGQPQHF. In DNA form, the CDR3 reads TGTGCCAGCAGCTTAGGTCGTCTCGGTCAGCCCCAGCATTTT.

The rearrangement uses TRBV2 and TRBJ1-1, with D tentatively TRBD1 (6 bases). Trimming removed 5 bases at V and 7 bases at J, with 11 bases between. The CDR3 runs 12 residues. Germline values: CDR1 SNHLY, CDR2 FYNNEI. For the CDR3, the DNA is TGTGCCAGCAGTCAAACAGGGATTGAAGCTTTCTTT. It yields the protein CASSQTGIEAFF.

This chain links TRBV6-5 with TRBJ1-3, with D possibly being TRBD1 (6 bases). Germline V CDR1 and CDR2: MNHEY, SVGAGI. V was cut by 5 bases and J by 9 bases, with 14 bases left in between. The CDR3 has 13 residues. CDR3 sequence: CASSEGQGSTIYF. CDR3 coding DNA: TGTGCCAGCAGTGAGGGGCAGGGGAGCACCATATATTTT.

This clone was detected only a few times. The rearrangement uses TRBV2 and TRBJ1-2; D gene ambiguous. The length of the CDR3 is 13 residues. Between the trimmed V and J ends, which lost 7 bases and 3 bases, there was a span of 12 bases. Germline loops: CDR1 SNHLY, CDR2 FYNNEI. CDR3 loop: CASTDDGDYGYTF. Written as DNA, the CDR3 is TGTGCCAGCACGGATGATGGAGACTATGGCTACACCTTC.

V usage is TRBV7-2 and J usage is TRBJ1-5; 7 nucleotides align to TRBD1. J was trimmed by 6 bases and V by 5 bases; bases with no gene match: 7. This CDR3 is 14 amino acids long. The germline CDR1 and CDR2 sequences are SGHTA and FQGNSA. The CDR3: CASSPGGTGQPQHF. CDR3 sequence (DNA): TGTGCCAGCAGCCCAGGGGGGACGGGTCAGCCCCAGCATTTT.

The chain uses TRBV28 and TRBJ1-5; 9 nucleotides align to TRBD1. V lost 2 bases, J lost 4 bases, and 6 bases stayed unmatched. The CDR3 totals 16 residues. From germline, CDR1 is MDHEN and CDR2 SYDVKM. The CDR3 bases are TGTGCCAGCAGTTTACTGGGACAGGGCGGGAATCAGCCCCAGCATTTT. Protein product: CASSLLGQGGNQPQHF. The full variable domain, rest sourced from reference TRBV28 and TRBJ1-5, is DVKVTQSSRYLVKRTGEKVFLECVQDMDHENMFWYRQDPGLGLRLIYFSYDVKMKEKGDIPEGYSVSREKKERFSLILESASTNQTSMYLCASSLLGQGGNQPQHFGDGTRLSIL.

This clone has only one observation. This chain connects TRBV6-6 to TRBJ2-3; a weak D match, TRBD2 (6 bases). The CDR3 consists of 15 residues. Trimming removed 7 bases from V and 3 bases from J, with 17 bases in between. Germline CDR1 is MNHNY and CDR2 is SVGAGI (reference sequence). The CDR3 DNA reads TGTGCCAGCACCAAAGGCGCAGGGAGGACAGATACGCAGTATTTT. Amino acids: CASTKGAGRTDTQYF.

This clone has a handful of counts. The genes are TRBV6-1 and TRBJ1-5, with unresolved D. V was pared by 4 bases and J by 3 bases, with 10 bases between. The CDR3 loop spans 14 amino acids. CDR1 MNHNS and CDR2 SASEGT come from the germline V gene. The CDR3 protein is CASSGRTSNQPQHF. CDR3 sequence (DNA): TGTGCCAGCAGTGGCCGCACTTCCAATCAGCCCCAGCATTTT.

The rearrangement joins TRBV5-1 to TRBJ1-1; D gene uncertain. Trimming pared 6 bases from V and 4 bases from J, leaving 7 bases between. CDR3 length equals 11 residues. CDR1 SGHRS and CDR2 YFSETQ come from the germline V gene. CDR3 bases: TGCGCCAGCAACGCGGGCACTGAAGCTTTCTTT. It is translated as CASNAGTEAFF.

The chain combines TRBV5-1 with TRBJ1-1, with a weak D call TRBD1 (6 bases). Germline CDR1 reads SGHRS; CDR2 reads YFSETQ. This CDR3 comprises 15 residues. V lost 0 bases and J 5 bases, leaving 14 bases between the germline ends. The CDR3 reads CASSLVTGAETEAFF. In DNA, the CDR3 is TGCGCCAGCAGCTTGGTCACGGGGGCAGAGACTGAAGCTTTCTTT.

The gene calls are TRBV4-3 and TRBJ2-3; TRBD2 matches at 9 bases. Unmatched junction bases numbered 10, after V lost 1 base and J lost 8 bases. There are 16 residues in the CDR3. Germline V CDR1 and CDR2: LGHNA, YSLEER. The chain's CDR3 is CASSQVLAGSGVTQYF. The CDR3 coding sequence is TGCGCCAGCAGCCAAGTTCTAGCGGGGTCTGGTGTTACGCAGTATTTT.

This rearrangement joins TRBV11-1 to TRBJ2-5; no reliable D call. Trimming shortened V by 4 bases and J by 0 bases, and 9 bases separated the two germline ends. This CDR3 is 14 amino acids long. Germline V lookup: CDR1 SGHAT, CDR2 FQDESV (reference sequence). CDR3 residues: CASSSGPYQETQYF. In nucleotides, the CDR3 is TGTGCCAGCAGCTCCGGACCTTACCAAGAGACCCAGTACTTC.

The rearrangement uses TRBV9 and TRBJ2-3; D is perhaps TRBD1 (5 bases). Trimming removed 4 bases at V and 1 base at J, with 10 bases between. The CDR3 is made up of 14 amino acids. Germline V lookup: CDR1 SGDLS, CDR2 YYNGEE. CDR3 sequence: CASSRGSGTDTQYF. The CDR3 DNA reads TGTGCCAGCAGCAGGGGTTCGGGCACAGATACGCAGTATTTT.

The V gene is TRBV6-5, the J gene TRBJ1-6, with D possibly being TRBD1 (6 bases). The CDR3 length is 14 residues. Trimming took off 5 bases at V and 4 bases at J, with 9 bases between the two ends. CDR1 and CDR2 (germline): MNHEY, SVGAGI. CDR3 protein: CASSRTAYNSPLHF. DNA of the CDR3: TGTGCCAGCAGTAGGACAGCATATAATTCACCCCTCCACTTT.

This clone turned up a few times. This chain connects TRBV30 to TRBJ1-6; D is unclear. V dropped 0 bases and J dropped 2 bases, with 8 bases sitting between them. Germline V gene sequence: CDR1 GTSNPN, CDR2 SVGIG (reference sequence). The CDR3 sequence is 15 residues long. CDR3 nucleotides: TGTGCCTGGAGTGTACCTCTGGCCTATAATTCACCCCTCCACTTT. Its protein product is CAWSVPLAYNSPLHF. The full variable domain, with the rest looked up from reference TRBV30 and TRBJ1-6, is SQTIHQWPATLVQPVGSPLSLECTVEGTSNPNLYWYRQAAGRGLQLLFYSVGIGQISSEVPQNLSASRPQDRQFILSSKKLLLSDSGFYLCAWSVPLAYNSPLHFGNGTRLTVT.

V is TRBV28 and J is TRBJ1-6, with D unclear. The CDR3 is made up of 12 amino acids. Germline V lookup: CDR1 MDHEN, CDR2 SYDVKM. V shed 5 bases and J shed 14 bases, with 13 bases lying between them. CDR3 sequence (DNA): TGTGCCAGCAGTCCCCCGGGTTCGGCCCTCCACTTT. This translates into CASSPPGSALHF.

V and J are TRBV6-1 and TRBJ2-3; D is ambiguous. V lost 1 base and J 0 bases, leaving 5 bases between the germline ends. The CDR3 is 14 residues long. Germline V gene sequence: CDR1 MNHNS, CDR2 SASEGT. The CDR3 protein is CASSEVLSTDTQYF. In nucleotides, the CDR3 is TGTGCCAGCAGTGAAGTCCTTAGCACAGATACGCAGTATTTT.

V gene TRBV18 combines with J gene TRBJ1-1; the D gene is possibly TRBD1 (6 bases). V was shortened by 0 bases and J by 3 bases, with 11 bases between the two germline ends. The CDR3 totals 15 residues. CDR1 KGHSH and CDR2 LQKENI come from the germline V gene. CDR3 residues: CASSPPGQTDTEAFF. The DNA of the CDR3 is TGTGCCAGCTCACCACCGGGACAAACTGACACTGAAGCTTTCTTT.

This clone appeared a few times. The rearrangement links TRBV11-1 to TRBJ2-2; D call uncertain. The CDR3 is made up of 14 amino acids. Germline assignment: CDR1 SGHAT and CDR2 FQDESV (reference sequence). Trimming took 2 bases from V and 3 from J, leaving 7 bases between them. The CDR3, as DNA: TGTGCCAGCAGCTTATTGTGGGACACCGGGGAGCTGTTTTTT. Translated, it gives CASSLLWDTGELFF.

V usage is TRBV18 and J usage is TRBJ2-3, with D unclear. The V gene's germline CDR1 is KGHSH and CDR2 LQKENI. There are 13 residues in the CDR3. V was cut by 1 base and J by 6 bases, with 8 bases left in between. DNA for the CDR3: TGTGCCAGCTCACCACGTCGGTCTGATACGCAGTATTTT. It yields the protein CASSPRRSDTQYF. Full variable domain (rest looked up from reference TRBV18 and TRBJ2-3): NAGVMQNPRHLVRRRGQEARLRCSPMKGHSHVYWYRQLPEEGLKFMVYLQKENIIDESGMPKERFSAEFPKEGPSILRIQQVVRGDSAAYFCASSPRRSDTQYFGPGTRLTVL.

As DNA, the CDR3 is TGCGCCAGCAGCTTGGGGCAGGGCAAAAATCAGCCCCAGCATTTT. Its translation is CASSLGQGKNQPQHF. J is TRBJ1-5 and V is TRBV5-1, with a tentative D call TRBD1 (5 bases). The CDR3 loop spans 15 amino acids. CDR1 is SGHRS and CDR2 is YFSETQ in the germline V gene. V lost 0 bases and J lost 4, with 11 bases in between.

This chain links TRBV27 with TRBJ1-2; D is possibly TRBD1 (5 bases). Deletions cut 2 bases from V and 4 bases from J, with 17 bases between. Germline CDR1 is MNHEY and CDR2 is SMNVEV (reference sequence). There are 16 residues in the CDR3. The CDR3 DNA reads TGTGCCAGCAGTTTAGGAGGGGCGAAAAGTTCCTATGGCTACACCTTC. It yields the protein CASSLGGAKSSYGYTF.